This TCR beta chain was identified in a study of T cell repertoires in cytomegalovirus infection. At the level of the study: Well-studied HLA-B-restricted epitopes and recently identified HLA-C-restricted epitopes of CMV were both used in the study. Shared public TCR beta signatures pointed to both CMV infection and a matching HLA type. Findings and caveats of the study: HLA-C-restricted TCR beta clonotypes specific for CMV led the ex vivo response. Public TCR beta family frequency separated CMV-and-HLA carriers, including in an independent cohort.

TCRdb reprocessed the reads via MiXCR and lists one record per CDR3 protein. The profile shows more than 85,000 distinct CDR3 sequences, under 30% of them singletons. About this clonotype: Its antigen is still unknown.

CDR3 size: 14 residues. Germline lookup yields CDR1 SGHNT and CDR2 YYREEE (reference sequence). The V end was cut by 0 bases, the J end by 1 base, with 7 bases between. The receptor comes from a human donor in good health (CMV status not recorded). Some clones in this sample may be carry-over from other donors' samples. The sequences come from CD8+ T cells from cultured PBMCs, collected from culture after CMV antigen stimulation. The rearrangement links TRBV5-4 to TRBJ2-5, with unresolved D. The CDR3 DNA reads TGTGCCAGCAGCTTGGCCGTCAGCCAAGAGACCCAGTACTTC. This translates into CASSLAVSQETQYF. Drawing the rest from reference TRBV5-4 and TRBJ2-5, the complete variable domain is ETGVTQSPTHLIKTRGQQVTLRCSSQSGHNTVSWYQQALGQGPQFIFQYYREEENGRGNFPPRFSGLQFPNYSSELNVNALELDDSALYLCASSLAVSQETQYFGPGTRLLVL.